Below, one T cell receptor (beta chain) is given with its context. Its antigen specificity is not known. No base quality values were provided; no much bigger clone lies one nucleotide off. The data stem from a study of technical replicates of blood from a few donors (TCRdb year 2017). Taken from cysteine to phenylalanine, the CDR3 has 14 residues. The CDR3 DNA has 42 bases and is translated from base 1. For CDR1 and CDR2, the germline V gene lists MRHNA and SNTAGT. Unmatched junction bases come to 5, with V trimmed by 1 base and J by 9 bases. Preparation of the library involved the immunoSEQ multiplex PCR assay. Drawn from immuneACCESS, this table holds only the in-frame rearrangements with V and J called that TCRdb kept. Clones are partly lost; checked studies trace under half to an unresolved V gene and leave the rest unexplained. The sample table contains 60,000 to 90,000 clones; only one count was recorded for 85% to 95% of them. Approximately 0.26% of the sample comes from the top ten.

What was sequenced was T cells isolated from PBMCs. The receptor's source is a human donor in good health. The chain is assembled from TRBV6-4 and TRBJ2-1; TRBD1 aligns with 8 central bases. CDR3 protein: CASSDWTGTGEQFF. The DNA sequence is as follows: TGTGCCAGCAGTGACTGGACAGGGACGGGTGAGCAGTTCTTC.